These T cell receptor beta chains were read from a single sample in a study of shared clonotypes between healthy human individuals. The repertoire was sequenced with immunoSEQ multiplex PCR; TCRdb's copy has only in-frame clones and lacks some. Of hundreds of thousands of clones listed, roughly 96% are singletons. The sample comprised naive CD8+ T cells sorted from blood. The receptors stem from a woman aged 30 to 39 in good health. CDR3s include the opening cysteine and the closing phenylalanine or tryptophan. The D gene is left open where the match is weak.

D gene | J gene | V gene | CDR3 protein | CDR3 DNA
TRBD1 | TRBJ1-4 | TRBV14 | CASSQDGTGRIEKLFF | TGTGCCAGCAGCCAAGATGGGACAGGGAGGATTGAAAAACTGTTTTTT
. | TRBJ1-1 | TRBV19 | CASSDANTEAFF | TGTGCCAGTAGCGACGCAAACACTGAAGCTTTCTTT
TRBD2 | TRBJ2-7 | TRBV27 | CASSVGLAGNEQYF | TGTGCCAGCAGCGTGGGACTAGCGGGAAACGAGCAGTACTTC
. | TRBJ2-3 | TRBV10-1 | CASSEVGYTTDTQYF | TGCGCCAGCAGTGAGGTTGGCTACACCACAGATACGCAGTATTTT
TRBD2 | TRBJ2-7 | TRBV5-1 | CASSLDRLAGIHEQYF | TGCGCCAGCAGCTTGGACCGACTAGCGGGAATCCACGAGCAGTACTTC
. | TRBJ2-1 | TRBV27 | CASSFPDNEQFF | TGTGCCAGCAGTTTCCCCGACAATGAGCAGTTCTTC
. | TRBJ2-1 | TRBV5-1 | CASSLEMYNEQFF | TGCGCCAGCAGCTTGGAAATGTACAATGAGCAGTTCTTC
. | TRBJ2-5 | TRBV25-1 | CASSEYSVGDPETQYF | TGTGCCAGCAGTGAATATTCCGTAGGGGACCCAGAGACCCAGTACTTC
. | TRBJ1-4 | TRBV27 | CASSLTLQGSNEKLFF | TGTGCCAGCAGTTTAACTCTACAGGGATCTAATGAAAAACTGTTTTTT
. | TRBJ1-6 | TRBV6-5 | CASSYSSVSYNSPLHF | TGTGCCAGCAGTTACTCGTCAGTCTCCTATAATTCACCCCTCCACTTT
. | TRBJ2-1 | TRBV7-9 | CASSYSRAKKSYNEQFF | TGTGCCAGCAGCTACTCCCGGGCCAAGAAATCCTACAATGAGCAGTTCTTC
. | TRBJ1-1 | TRBV28 | CASSLFGENTEAFF | TGTGCCAGCAGTTTATTTGGAGAGAACACTGAAGCTTTCTTT
TRBD2 | TRBJ2-1 | TRBV23-1 | CASSQGLAATDNEQFF | TGCGCCAGCAGTCAGGGACTAGCGGCCACAGACAATGAGCAGTTCTTC
TRBD1 | TRBJ1-2 | TRBV4-1 | CASSQGQDRVAYGYTF | TGCGCCAGCAGCCAAGGCCAGGACAGGGTGGCGTATGGCTACACCTTC
. | TRBJ2-2 | TRBV28 | CASRNLAEGKNTGELFF | TGTGCCAGCAGGAATTTAGCGGAAGGGAAGAACACCGGGGAGCTGTTTTTT
. | TRBJ1-2 | TRBV2 | CASSELYGQGLDGYTF | TGTGCCAGCAGTGAATTATATGGCCAGGGCCTAGACGGCTACACCTTC